Presented here are 27 T cell receptor beta chains from one specimen sequenced in a study of blood T cell repertoires in COVID-19. Produced via immunoSEQ multiplex PCR; TCRdb's table is partial and in-frame only. The sample comprises roughly 360,000 clones, around 87% of which are singletons, and approximately 1% rests with the top ten. Sequences were obtained from PBMCs or T cells enriched from blood (not recorded which). Receptors originate from a woman aged 30 to 39 with acute COVID-19.

The chain has TRBV7-9 and TRBJ1-5; D call uncertain. Trimming removed 3 bases from V and 1 base from J, with 19 bases in between. Per the germline V gene, CDR1 is SEHNR and CDR2 is FQNEAQ (reference sequence). This CDR3 spans 18 amino acids. The CDR3: CASSFWFGEGLSNQPQHF. The CDR3 DNA sequence: TGTGCCAGCAGCTTCTGGTTCGGGGAAGGGTTGAGCAATCAGCCCCAGCATTTT.

V and J are TRBV11-2 and TRBJ2-7, with 7 bases aligning to TRBD2. V lost 5 bases, J lost 4 bases, and 11 bases stayed unmatched. The germline V gene encodes CDR1 SGHAT and CDR2 FQNNGV. This CDR3 comprises 15 residues. CDR3 amino acids: CASSQGLVDRYEQYF. DNA for the CDR3: TGTGCCAGCAGCCAAGGACTAGTGGATCGGTACGAGCAGTACTTC. The variable domain in full, completed from reference TRBV11-2 and TRBJ2-7, reads EAGVAQSPRYKIIEKRQSVAFWCNPISGHATLYWYQQILGQGPKLLIQFQNNGVVDDSQLPKDRFSAERLKGVDSTLKIQPAKLEDSAVYLCASSQGLVDRYEQYFGPGTRLTVT.

CDR3 nucleotides: TGTGCCAGCAGCACAGGGGGAACCGGGGAGCTGTTTTTT. This gives the protein CASSTGGTGELFF. The genes are TRBV7-6 and TRBJ2-2, with TRBD1 matching 8 bases. Losses at the gene ends were 5 bases for V and 5 bases for J; bases not matched to a gene: 1. The CDR3 loop spans 13 amino acids. Looked up from germline, CDR1 is SGHVS and CDR2 is FNYEAQ.

The CDR3 sequence: CASSLKWPNNSPLHF. The CDR3 DNA reads TGTGCCAGCAGTTTAAAATGGCCGAATAATTCACCCCTCCACTTT. The genes are TRBV27 and TRBJ1-6; no definite D call. V gave up 2 bases and J gave up 5 bases, with 10 bases separating them. CDR3 size: 15 residues. CDR1 and CDR2 from the germline V gene are MNHEY and SMNVEV (reference sequence).

The count of this clone is one. V usage is TRBV2 and J usage is TRBJ1-1; no definite D call. This CDR3 is built from 11 residues. V was trimmed by 8 bases and J by 0 bases, leaving 4 bases between them. Germline V gene data show CDR1 as SNHLY and CDR2 as FYNNEI. CDR3 sequence: CASLVNTEAFF. The CDR3 DNA sequence: TGTGCCAGCTTAGTGAACACTGAAGCTTTCTTT.

CDR3 in amino acids: CAWSGGTNQPQHF. For the CDR3, the DNA is TGTGCCTGGAGCGGGGGAACCAATCAGCCCCAGCATTTT. This chain links TRBV30 with TRBJ1-5; maybe TRBD1 (5 bases). V was shortened by 3 bases and J by 3 bases, with 9 bases between the two germline ends. This CDR3 comprises 13 residues. Per the germline V gene, CDR1 is GTSNPN and CDR2 is SVGIG (reference sequence).

This chain links TRBV19 with TRBJ1-5; D gene ambiguous. CDR1 is LNHDA and CDR2 is SQIVND in the germline V gene (reference sequence). Between the trimmed V and J ends, which lost 6 bases and 2 bases, there was a span of 20 bases. CDR3 length equals 17 residues. The CDR3 loop is CASSPRGTARGNQPQHF. As DNA, the CDR3 is TGTGCCAGTAGCCCCCGTGGTACAGCGCGGGGCAATCAGCCCCAGCATTTT.

The chain recombines TRBV30 with TRBJ1-2; D is undetermined. V gave up 1 base and J gave up 4 bases, with 13 bases separating them. The CDR3 totals 14 residues. The germline CDR1 and CDR2 sequences are GTSNPN and SVGIG (reference sequence). CDR3 in amino acids: CAWSGPDRGYGYTF. Written as DNA, the CDR3 is TGTGCCTGGAGTGGCCCAGACCGGGGCTATGGCTACACCTTC.

The genes are TRBV6-9 and TRBJ2-3; TRBD2 matches 10 bases. Trimming cost V 4 bases and J 4 bases; bases outside gene matches: 5. CDR3 length equals 15 residues. Per germline, CDR1 MNHGY and CDR2 SVAAGI. As DNA, the CDR3 is TGTGCCAGCAGTTCGACAGCGGGGGGGTCAGATACGCAGTATTTT. Amino acid sequence: CASSSTAGGSDTQYF.

The table lists this clone with a count of one. The chain carries TRBV6-2 or TRBV6-3 and TRBJ2-1; 8 nucleotides agree with TRBD1. V was pared by 2 bases and J by 7 bases, with 4 bases of the junction left unmatched. The CDR3 is 14 amino acids. Per germline, CDR1 MNHEY and CDR2 SVGEGT. CDR3 DNA: TGTGCCAGCAGTTACGAGACAGGGGTGAATGAGCAGTTCTTC. It encodes CASSYETGVNEQFF.

J is TRBJ1-5 and V is TRBV5-3; 7 nucleotides line up with TRBD1. TRBV5-3 falls under the ORF class, with uncertain function. Trimming took 6 bases from V and 6 from J; bases not matched to a gene: 27. The CDR3 runs to 20 residues. CDR3 protein: CARTPFATGRSERRPQPQHF. CDR3 nucleotides: TGTGCCAGAACTCCTTTCGCGACAGGGCGATCCGAAAGGCGGCCTCAGCCCCAGCATTTT.

This rearrangement joins TRBV2 to TRBJ2-1; 7 bases match TRBD2. The CDR3 runs 17 residues. The germline V gene has CDR1 SNHLY and CDR2 FYNNEI. V lost 4 bases and J lost 2; bases outside the gene matches: 11. CDR3 loop: CASSVASAGRAYNEQFF. The CDR3 DNA reads as TGTGCCAGCAGTGTGGCCTCAGCGGGGCGGGCCTACAATGAGCAGTTCTTC. Full variable domain (missing parts from reference TRBV2 and TRBJ2-1): EPEVTQTPSHQVTQMGQEVILRCVPISNHLYFYWYRQILGQKVEFLVSFYNNEISEKSEIFDDQFSVERPDGSNFTLKIRSTKLEDSAMYFCASSVASAGRAYNEQFFGPGTRLTVL.

The chain joins TRBV7-2 to TRBJ2-5, with 12 nucleotides matching TRBD2. The junction had 4 bases not matched to a gene; V was cut back by 1 base and J by 4 bases. Germline V lookup: CDR1 SGHTA, CDR2 FQGNSA. The CDR3 covers 16 residues. CDR3 coding DNA: TGTGCCAGCAGCTTAGGGCTAGCGGGGGGGCGAGAGACCCAGTACTTC. Amino acid sequence: CASSLGLAGGRETQYF.

The rearrangement joins TRBV3-1 (or the pseudogene TRBV3-2) to TRBJ2-3, with D uncertain. The ends were cut back, 3 bases at V and 6 bases at J, with 7 bases in the middle. The CDR3 spans 12 residues. Germline V lookup: CDR1 LGHDT, CDR2 YNNKEL (reference sequence). The CDR3, as DNA: TGTGCCAGCAGCCAGTTCCCGGATACGCAGTATTTT. It translates to CASSQFPDTQYF.

The sample holds a few counts of this clone. The genes are TRBV6-7 and TRBJ1-4, with a possible D match to TRBD1 (6 bases). TRBV6-7 is given ORF status, its function remaining uncertain. This CDR3 region has 17 residues. The V end lost 4 bases, the J end lost 5 bases, and 20 bases lay between the germline ends. CDR3 region: CASSSPWGGGRNEKLFF. The CDR3 region has the DNA TGTGCCAGCAGTTCCCCGTGGGGAGGGGGACGGAATGAAAAACTGTTTTTT.

The chain links TRBV24-1 to TRBJ1-2; 8 bases map to TRBD1. The CDR3 length is 19 residues. The V gene's germline CDR1 is KGHDR and CDR2 SFDVKD. The J segment lost 8 bases and the V segment lost 4 bases, leaving 23 bases of the junction unmatched. CDR3 nucleotides: TGTGCCACCAGTGAACGGGGAGGACAGGGCGGCTTAGGGATCCGCGGCTACACCTTC. Amino acid sequence: CATSERGGQGGLGIRGYTF.

The rearrangement uses TRBV2 and TRBJ1-3; D remains unclear. This CDR3 is built from 15 residues. Germline values: CDR1 SNHLY, CDR2 FYNNEI. Trimming took 1 base from V and 0 from J, leaving 7 bases between them. As DNA, the CDR3 is TGTGCCAGCAGTGAAGGGCATATCTCTGGAAACACCATATATTTT. Translation gives CASSEGHISGNTIYF.

The chain links TRBV19 to TRBJ2-1, with 7 bases identical to TRBD1. The junction had 6 bases not matched to a gene; V was cut back by 5 bases and J by 2 bases. The CDR3 has 15 residues. The germline V gene has CDR1 LNHDA and CDR2 SQIVND (reference sequence). In DNA, the CDR3 is TGTGCCAGTAGTTTTCACAGGGGCCCCTACAATGAGCAGTTCTTC. This encodes CASSFHRGPYNEQFF.

The chain uses TRBV19 and TRBJ2-7, with 9 positions matching TRBD1. Per the germline V gene, CDR1 is LNHDA and CDR2 is SQIVND (reference sequence). CDR3 length equals 15 residues. V gave up 9 bases and J gave up 2 bases; unmatched junction bases: 11. This CDR3 is CASRLKRDRAYEQYF. The CDR3 region has the DNA TGTGCCAGCCGACTCAAGAGGGACAGGGCCTACGAGCAGTACTTC. The full variable domain, with the rest looked up from reference TRBV19 and TRBJ2-7, is DGGITQSPKYLFRKEGQNVTLSCEQNLNHDAMYWYRQDPGQGLRLIYYSQIVNDFQKGDIAEGYSVSREKKESFPLTVTSAQKNPTAFYLCASRLKRDRAYEQYFGPGTRLTVT.

The V and J genes are TRBV20-1 and TRBJ2-3, with 8 bases lining up with TRBD1. With 3 bases clipped from V and 4 bases from J, the junction kept 6 bases outside the gene matches. The CDR3 totals 14 residues. Germline V gene lookup returns CDR1 DFQATT and CDR2 SNEGSKA (reference sequence). This CDR3 is CSASRGQAPDTQYF. The CDR3 nucleotides are TGCAGTGCTAGTAGGGGACAGGCCCCAGATACGCAGTATTTT.

This clone was detected once. An end of the junction differs from the germline gene, which may be a read error. The chain uses TRBV10-3 and TRBJ2-7, with 8 bases that match TRBD1. From germline, CDR1 is ENHRY and CDR2 SYGVKD. The CDR3 contains 15 residues. Written as DNA, the CDR3 is TGTGCCATCGGTGAAACCGGGACAGGCACCTACGAGCAGTACTTC. Encoded protein: CAIGETGTGTYEQYF.

This clone has a handful of counts. The chain combines TRBV7-9 with TRBJ2-1; the match to TRBD1 covers 9 bases. V trimming: 5 bases; J trimming: 2 bases; junction bases outside the gene matches: 4. This CDR3 has 15 amino acids. In germline, CDR1 is SEHNR, CDR2 FQNEAQ (reference sequence). In DNA form, the CDR3 reads TGTGCCAGCAGCCCCGGACAGGGGACCTACAATGAGCAGTTCTTC. It specifies CASSPGQGTYNEQFF. The complete variable domain, with remaining parts taken from reference TRBV7-9 and TRBJ2-1, reads DTGVSQNPRHKITKRGQNVTFRCDPISEHNRLYWYRQTLGQGPEFLTYFQNEAQLEKSRLLSDRFSAERPKGSFSTLEIQRTEQGDSAMYLCASSPGQGTYNEQFFGPGTRLTVL.

This clone was picked up a small number of times. The chain has TRBV3-1 (or the pseudogene TRBV3-2) and TRBJ2-7, with 12 bases matching TRBD2. The V gene end was trimmed by 7 bases and the J gene end by 6 bases; junction bases not matched to a gene: 10. There are 15 residues in the CDR3. From germline, CDR1 is LGHDT and CDR2 YNNKEL (reference sequence). The chain's CDR3 is CASTYRTSGVLEQYF. The CDR3 DNA follows: TGTGCCAGCACGTACCGGACTAGCGGGGTCCTCGAGCAGTACTTC.

The chain has TRBV2 and TRBJ1-4, with D possibly TRBD1 on 6 matching bases. V was cut by 6 bases and J by 5 bases, with 16 bases left in between. There are 15 residues in the CDR3. Germline CDR1 SNHLY, CDR2 FYNNEI. The CDR3 nucleotides are TGTGCCAGCAGCTCTCCGGGGACACTGAATGAAAAACTGTTTTTT. Protein product: CASSSPGTLNEKLFF.

The chain links TRBV7-6 to TRBJ2-7; TRBD1 is a possible D gene (6 bases). Trimming removed 5 bases from V and 5 bases from J, with 16 bases in between. There are 14 residues in the CDR3. Per germline, CDR1 SGHVS and CDR2 FNYEAQ. In DNA form, the CDR3 reads TGTGCCAGCAGCGCCGACAGGAGTCTCAACGAGCAGTACTTC. Residues: CASSADRSLNEQYF.

The chain joins TRBV28 to TRBJ1-5; D perhaps matches TRBD1 (6 bases). Trimming removed 5 bases from V and 4 bases from J, with 12 bases in between. This CDR3 comprises 14 residues. Germline assignment: CDR1 MDHEN and CDR2 SYDVKM. The CDR3 loop is CASSPSDSNQPQHF. CDR3 in DNA: TGTGCCAGCAGTCCGTCGGACAGTAATCAGCCCCAGCATTTT.

The chain is built from TRBV3-1 (or the pseudogene TRBV3-2) and TRBJ1-1, with D possibly TRBD1 on 6 matching bases. Trimming stripped 8 bases from V and 4 bases from J, with 11 bases between. The CDR3 extends over 12 amino acids. Germline CDR1 and CDR2: LGHDT and YNNKEL (reference sequence). CDR3 sequence (DNA): TGTGCCAGCGGGGACATAATCACTGAAGCTTTCTTT. Its translation is CASGDIITEAFF.